The T cell receptor (beta chain) described here comes from a study of T cell repertoires in cytomegalovirus infection. Overall study context: It can be stated that public TCR beta signatures indicated CMV infection as well as a matching HLA type. General study points: Cumulative frequency of public TCR beta families picked out carriers of CMV plus the relevant HLA. HLA-C-restricted CMV-specific TCR beta clonotypes prevailed in the ex vivo response.

To note about this clonotype: No antigen is known for it.

The CDR3 covers 15 residues. Germline CDR1 and CDR2: SNHLY and FYNNEI. V was clipped by 6 bases and J by 4 bases; unmatched bases: 6. TCRdb independently ran MiXCR on the reads; one entry per CDR3 protein. The sample holds fewer than 200,000 distinct CDR3 sequences, 8% to 10% seen once. Sequencing was done on a sample of PBMCs. V usage is TRBV2 and J usage is TRBJ2-2; 9 nucleotides align to TRBD1. This receptor was identified in a human donor in good health (CMV status not recorded). Some clones in this sample may be carry-over from other donors' samples. In nucleotides, the CDR3 is TGTGCCAGCAGGAGGGACAGGGTGACCACCGGGGAGCTGTTTTTT. This gives the protein CASRRDRVTTGELFF.